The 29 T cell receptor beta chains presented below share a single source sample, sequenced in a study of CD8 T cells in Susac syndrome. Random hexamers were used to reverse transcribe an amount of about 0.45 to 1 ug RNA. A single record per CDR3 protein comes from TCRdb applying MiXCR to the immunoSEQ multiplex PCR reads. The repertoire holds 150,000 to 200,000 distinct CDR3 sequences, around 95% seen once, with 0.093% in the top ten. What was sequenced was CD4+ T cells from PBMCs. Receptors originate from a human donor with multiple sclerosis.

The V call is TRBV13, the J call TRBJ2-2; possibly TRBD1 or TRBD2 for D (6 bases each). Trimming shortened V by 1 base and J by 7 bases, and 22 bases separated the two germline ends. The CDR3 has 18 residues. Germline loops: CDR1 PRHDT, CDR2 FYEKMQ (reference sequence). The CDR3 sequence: CASSLAFGGPKFGGELFF. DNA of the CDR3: TGTGCCAGCAGCTTAGCGTTTGGGGGGCCCAAGTTTGGCGGGGAGCTGTTTTTT.

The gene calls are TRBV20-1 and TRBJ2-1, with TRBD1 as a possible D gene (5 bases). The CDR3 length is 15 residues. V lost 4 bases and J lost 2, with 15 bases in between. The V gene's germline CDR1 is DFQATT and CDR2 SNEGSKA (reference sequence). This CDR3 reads CSATLSETAYNEQFF. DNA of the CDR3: TGCAGTGCTACCCTGTCGGAGACAGCCTACAATGAGCAGTTCTTC.

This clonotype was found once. This CDR3 is CASSYSALGYGYTF. The CDR3 bases are TGTGCCAGCAGTTACTCGGCCCTAGGCTATGGCTACACCTTC. The rearrangement links TRBV6-5 to TRBJ1-2; D is undetermined. The germline V and J ends were trimmed by 0 bases and 4 bases, with 9 bases remaining between them. The CDR3 sequence is 14 residues long. Looked up from germline, CDR1 is MNHEY and CDR2 is SVGAGI.

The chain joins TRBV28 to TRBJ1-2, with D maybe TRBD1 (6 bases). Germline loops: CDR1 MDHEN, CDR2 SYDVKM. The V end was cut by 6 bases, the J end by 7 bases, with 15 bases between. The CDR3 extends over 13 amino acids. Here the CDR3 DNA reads TGTGCCAGCAGCCGGGGGACACTTGGTGGCTACACCTTC. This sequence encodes CASSRGTLGGYTF.

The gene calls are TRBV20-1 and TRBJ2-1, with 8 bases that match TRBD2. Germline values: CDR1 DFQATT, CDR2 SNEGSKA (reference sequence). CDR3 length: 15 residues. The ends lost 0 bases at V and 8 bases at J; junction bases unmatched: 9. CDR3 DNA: TGCAGTGCTAGAGAATCGGGGGGGCCGGGCGATGAGCAGTTCTTC. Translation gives CSARESGGPGDEQFF.

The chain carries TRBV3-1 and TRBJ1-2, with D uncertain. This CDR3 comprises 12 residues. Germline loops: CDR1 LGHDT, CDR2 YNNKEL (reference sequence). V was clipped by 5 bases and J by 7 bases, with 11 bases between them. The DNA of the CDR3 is TGTGCCAGCAGCACAGCTACCGGTGGCTACACCTTC. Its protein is CASSTATGGYTF.

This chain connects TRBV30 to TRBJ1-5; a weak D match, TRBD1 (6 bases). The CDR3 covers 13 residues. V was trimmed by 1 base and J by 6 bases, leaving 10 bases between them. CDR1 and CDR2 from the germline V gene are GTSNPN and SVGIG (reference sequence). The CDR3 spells CAWSEGELQPQHF. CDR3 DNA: TGTGCCTGGAGTGAGGGGGAGCTTCAGCCCCAGCATTTT.

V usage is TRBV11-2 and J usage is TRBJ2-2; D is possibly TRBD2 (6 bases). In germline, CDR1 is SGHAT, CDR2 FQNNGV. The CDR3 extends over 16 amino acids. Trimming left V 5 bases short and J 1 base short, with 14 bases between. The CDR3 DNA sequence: TGTGCCAGCAGCCAAGGAACTAGCCTGAACACCGGGGAGCTGTTTTTT. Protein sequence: CASSQGTSLNTGELFF.

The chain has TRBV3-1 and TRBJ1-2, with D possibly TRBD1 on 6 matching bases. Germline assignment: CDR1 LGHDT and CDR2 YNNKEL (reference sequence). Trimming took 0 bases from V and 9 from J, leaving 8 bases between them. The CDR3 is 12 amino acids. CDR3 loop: CASSQEDSRYTF. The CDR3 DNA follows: TGTGCCAGCAGCCAAGAGGACAGCCGCTACACCTTC.

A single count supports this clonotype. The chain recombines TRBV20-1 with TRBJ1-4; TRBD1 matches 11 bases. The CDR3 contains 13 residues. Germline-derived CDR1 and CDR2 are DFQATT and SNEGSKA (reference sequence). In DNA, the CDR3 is TGCAGCGGACGCGGACAGGGGGCTTTAAAACTGTTTTTT. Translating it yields CSGRGQGALKLFF.

The CDR3 DNA follows: TGCGCCAGCAGCCCGGCGGACCAAGATACGCAGTATTTT. Its translation: CASSPADQDTQYF. The chain joins TRBV4-1 to TRBJ2-3; D gene unclear. The CDR3 length is 13 residues. V was trimmed by 4 bases and J by 5 bases, leaving 10 bases between them. The germline V gene has CDR1 MGHRA and CDR2 YSYEKL.

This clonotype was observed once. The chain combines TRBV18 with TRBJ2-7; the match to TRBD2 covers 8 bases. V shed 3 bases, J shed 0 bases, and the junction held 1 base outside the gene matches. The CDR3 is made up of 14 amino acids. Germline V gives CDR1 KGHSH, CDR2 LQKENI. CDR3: CASSPAGGSYEQYF. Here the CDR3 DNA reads TGTGCCAGCTCACCCGCGGGGGGCTCCTACGAGCAGTACTTC.

CDR3 sequence reads: CASSVSGEDYNEQFF. Here the CDR3 DNA reads TGTGCCAGCAGCGTTAGCGGGGAAGACTACAATGAGCAGTTCTTC. The rearrangement joins TRBV9 to TRBJ2-1, with 8 positions matching TRBD2. CDR1 is SGDLS, CDR2 YYNGEE, per germline. V was pared by 2 bases and J by 3 bases, with 4 bases of the junction left unmatched. The CDR3 is made up of 15 amino acids.

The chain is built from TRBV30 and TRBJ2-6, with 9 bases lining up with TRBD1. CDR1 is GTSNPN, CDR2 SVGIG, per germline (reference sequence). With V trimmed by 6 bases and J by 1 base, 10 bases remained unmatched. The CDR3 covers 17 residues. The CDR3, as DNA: TGTGCCTGCCTTCAGGGACAGGGCCTATCTGGGGCCAACGTCCTGACTTTC. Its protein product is CACLQGQGLSGANVLTF.

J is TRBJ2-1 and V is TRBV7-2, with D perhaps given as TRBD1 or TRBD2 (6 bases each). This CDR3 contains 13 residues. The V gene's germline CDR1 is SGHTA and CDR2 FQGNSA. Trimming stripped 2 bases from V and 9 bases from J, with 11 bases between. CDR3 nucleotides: TGTGCCAGCAGCTTATCCGGGGGCATTGAGCAGTTCTTC. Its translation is CASSLSGGIEQFF.

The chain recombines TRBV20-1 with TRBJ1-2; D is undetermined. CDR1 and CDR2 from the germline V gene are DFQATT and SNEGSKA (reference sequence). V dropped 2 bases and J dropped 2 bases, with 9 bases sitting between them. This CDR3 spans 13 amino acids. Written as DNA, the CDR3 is TGCAGTGCTAGACGCGACTCGAACTATGGCTACACCTTC. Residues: CSARRDSNYGYTF.

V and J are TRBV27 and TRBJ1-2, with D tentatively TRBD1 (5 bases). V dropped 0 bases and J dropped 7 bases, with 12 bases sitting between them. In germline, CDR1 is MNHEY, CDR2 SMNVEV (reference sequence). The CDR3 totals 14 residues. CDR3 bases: TGTGCCAGCAGTTTATCCACCCGGGACGGTGGCTACACCTTC. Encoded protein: CASSLSTRDGGYTF.

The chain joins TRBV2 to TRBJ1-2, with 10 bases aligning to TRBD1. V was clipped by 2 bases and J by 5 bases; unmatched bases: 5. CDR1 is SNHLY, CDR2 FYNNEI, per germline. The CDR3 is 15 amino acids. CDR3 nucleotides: TGTGCCAGCAGTGAAAGGACGGGACAGGGGTATGGCTACACCTTC. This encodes CASSERTGQGYGYTF.

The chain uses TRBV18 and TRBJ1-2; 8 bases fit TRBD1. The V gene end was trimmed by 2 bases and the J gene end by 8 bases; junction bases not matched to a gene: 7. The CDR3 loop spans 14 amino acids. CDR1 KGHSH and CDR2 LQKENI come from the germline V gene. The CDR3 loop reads CASSPVGQGSGYTF. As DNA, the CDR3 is TGTGCCAGCTCACCAGTCGGACAGGGCTCCGGCTACACCTTC.

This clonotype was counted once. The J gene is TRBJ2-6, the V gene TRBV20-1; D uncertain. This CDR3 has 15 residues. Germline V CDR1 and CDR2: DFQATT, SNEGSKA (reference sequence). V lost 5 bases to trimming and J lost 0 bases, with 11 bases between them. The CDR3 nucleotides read TGCAGTGCTCTGTTCAGACGCTCTGGGGCCAACGTCCTGACTTTC. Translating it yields CSALFRRSGANVLTF.

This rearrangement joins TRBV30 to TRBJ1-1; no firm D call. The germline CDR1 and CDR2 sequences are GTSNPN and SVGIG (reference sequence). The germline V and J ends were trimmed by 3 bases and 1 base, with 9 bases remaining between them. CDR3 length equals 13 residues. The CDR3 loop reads CAWSGEGNTEAFF. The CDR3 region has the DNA TGTGCCTGGAGCGGGGAGGGGAACACTGAAGCTTTCTTT.

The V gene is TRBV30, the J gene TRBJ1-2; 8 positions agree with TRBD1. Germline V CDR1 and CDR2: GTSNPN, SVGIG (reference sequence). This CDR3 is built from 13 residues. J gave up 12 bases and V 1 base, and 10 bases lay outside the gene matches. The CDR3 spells CAWSAGRGPSHTF. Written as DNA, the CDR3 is TGTGCCTGGAGTGCAGGCAGGGGGCCGAGCCACACCTTC. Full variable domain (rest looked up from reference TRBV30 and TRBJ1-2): SQTIHQWPATLVQPVGSPLSLECTVEGTSNPNLYWYRQAAGRGLQLLFYSVGIGQISSEVPQNLSASRPQDRQFILSSKKLLLSDSGFYLCAWSAGRGPSHTFGSGTRLTVV.

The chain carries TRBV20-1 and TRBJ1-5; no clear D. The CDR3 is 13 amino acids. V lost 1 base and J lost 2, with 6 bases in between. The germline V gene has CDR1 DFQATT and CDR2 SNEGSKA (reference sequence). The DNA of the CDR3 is TGCAGTGCTAGAGGTTCTGGCAATCAGCCCCAGCATTTT. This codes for CSARGSGNQPQHF.

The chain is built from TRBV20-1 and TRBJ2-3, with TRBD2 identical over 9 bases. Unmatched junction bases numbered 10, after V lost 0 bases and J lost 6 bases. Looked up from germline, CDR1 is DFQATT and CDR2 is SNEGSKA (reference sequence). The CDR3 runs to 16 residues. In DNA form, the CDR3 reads TGCAGTGCTAGAGATCTTCTAGCGGGGAGTTCGGATACGCAGTATTTT. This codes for CSARDLLAGSSDTQYF.

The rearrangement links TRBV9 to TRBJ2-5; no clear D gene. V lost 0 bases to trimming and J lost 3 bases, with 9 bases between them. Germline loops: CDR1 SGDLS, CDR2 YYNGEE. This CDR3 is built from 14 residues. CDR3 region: CASSVATAEETQYF. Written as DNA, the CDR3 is TGTGCCAGCAGCGTAGCTACGGCAGAAGAGACCCAGTACTTC. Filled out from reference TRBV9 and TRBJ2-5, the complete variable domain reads DSGVTQTPKHLITATGQRVTLRCSPRSGDLSVYWYQQSLDQGLQFLIQYYNGEERAKGNILERFSAQQFPDLHSELNLSSLELGDSALYFCASSVATAEETQYFGPGTRLLVL.

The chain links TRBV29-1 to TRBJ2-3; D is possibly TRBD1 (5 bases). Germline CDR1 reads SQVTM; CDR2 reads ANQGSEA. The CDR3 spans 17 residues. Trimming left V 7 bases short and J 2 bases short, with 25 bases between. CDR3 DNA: TGCAGCGCCACAAAGGGGCAGTCCCAAAGATACACAGATACGCAGTATTTT. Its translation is CSATKGQSQRYTDTQYF.

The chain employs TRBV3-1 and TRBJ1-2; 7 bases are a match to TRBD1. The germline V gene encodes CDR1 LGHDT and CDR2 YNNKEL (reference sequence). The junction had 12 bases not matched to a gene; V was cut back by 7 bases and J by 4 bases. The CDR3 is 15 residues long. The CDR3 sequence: CASTSRQGQLYGYTF. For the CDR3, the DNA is TGTGCCAGCACCTCGAGGCAGGGACAGCTCTATGGCTACACCTTC.

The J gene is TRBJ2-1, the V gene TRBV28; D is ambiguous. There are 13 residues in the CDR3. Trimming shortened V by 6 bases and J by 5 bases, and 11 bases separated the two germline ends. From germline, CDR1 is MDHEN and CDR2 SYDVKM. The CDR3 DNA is TGTGCCAGCAGACCTCCCATCCACAATGAGCAGTTCTTC. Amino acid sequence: CASRPPIHNEQFF.

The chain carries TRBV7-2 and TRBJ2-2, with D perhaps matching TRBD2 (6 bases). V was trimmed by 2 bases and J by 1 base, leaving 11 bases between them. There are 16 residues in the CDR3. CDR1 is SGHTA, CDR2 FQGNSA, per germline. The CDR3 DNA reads TGTGCCAGCAGCTTATCTGCGGGGAAGAACACCGGGGAGCTGTTTTTT. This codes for CASSLSAGKNTGELFF.